This TCR beta chain appears in the sequencing data of a study of blood T cell repertoires in COVID-19. Study at large: Samples of COVID-19 (acute and convalescent) were obtained from the United States, Italy and Spain. The cDNA or gDNA used as material had been derived from T cells, B-cell-depleted T cells, or PBMCs.

Original processing methods: It was from reference gene primer amplification that nucleated cell counts were estimated. The protocol was immunoSEQ multiplex PCR, while the TCRdb copy is restricted to in-frame clones and leaves out a portion. For V, J and clone size, that table is used; D and trimming come from the DNA. The table includes hundreds of thousands of clones, roughly 90% detected once. The CDR3 extends over 15 amino acids. From germline, CDR1 is MNHNY and CDR2 SVGAGI (reference sequence). Trimming cost V 6 bases and J 6 bases; bases outside gene matches: 9. The Seattle patients, enrolled during active infection, were followed longitudinally.

The sample comprised peripheral blood. The chain combines TRBV6-6 with TRBJ2-2, with 8 bases lining up with TRBD2. The TCR comes from a woman in her 30s with COVID-19, enrolled during active disease. CDR3 protein: CASRTGGVRSGELFF. The DNA for the CDR3 is TGTGCCAGCAGAACGGGAGGGGTTAGGTCCGGGGAGCTGTTTTTT.